This T cell receptor beta chain was captured in a study of blood T cell repertoires in COVID-19 (dated by TCRdb to 2018 to 2020). A note on the overall study: Collaborator samples came from the United States, Italy and Spain and covered acute and convalescent phases of COVID-19. The prospective study material was composed of cDNA or gDNA derived from T cells, B-cell-depleted T cells, or PBMCs. Deeply sampled blood TCRbeta repertoires from subjects exposed to, actively infected with, or recovered from COVID-19 were included in the dataset. The repertoires were released in a freely available public database intended as a resource for research on the immune response to SARS-CoV-2. Samples were obtained from the ongoing ImmuneRACE study (first 160 participants) and from 950 to 1,500 subjects provided by 6 global collaborators. A de-identified subject ID, COVID-19 status, age in years and sex were almost always included in the sample metadata. HLA class I and class II types, where available, came from metadata supplied by the sample provider rather than from assay-based typing. Points the paper makes about the study in general: The amount of clinical and demographic metadata varied by source and participant and was provided uncurated.

The CDR3 goes from the cysteine to the phenylalanine over 13 residues. The kept DNA is CDR3 alone, 39 bases in frame from the first base. CDR1 and CDR2 were assigned from the germline V gene as SGHDN and FVKESK. V is cut by 2 bases and J by 5 bases, and the space between the germline ends is 6 bases. The immunoSEQ Assay, a bias-controlled multiplex PCR, was used to amplify TCRbeta CDR3 regions from genomic DNA. Regarding the original processing steps: Within the assay, amplification of reference gene primers was used to estimate how many nucleated cells each sample contained. To quantify the absolute abundance of each unique TCRbeta CDR3 rearrangement, sequence reads were collapsed and filtered. Productive Simpson clonality was computed per sample as the square root of Simpson's diversity index over productive rearrangements. TCRdb carries this immuneACCESS record with in-frame sequences only. Its versions omit some clonotypes, under half of them owing to an unresolved V gene in the studies checked, with the rest unexplained. The DNA was the basis for D and trimming; V, J and clone size are from that table. Counted in this sample were approximately 49,000 clones; over 80% of them appeared once. Together, the top ten hold more than 1.5% of the sample.

To note about this clone: Its specific antigen is unknown. No much larger clone exists at a distance of one base, and base qualities are not known.

The collaborating institutions used their own protocols to collect whole blood in K2EDTA tubes. Collaborator samples were shipped for TCRbeta analysis as frozen whole blood, isolated PBMCs, or DNA extracted from either sample type. The source is a man aged 45-60 years with acute or convalescent COVID-19. The chain employs TRBV14 and TRBJ2-2, with the D gene call left open. Material for sequencing was peripheral blood. The CDR3 corresponds to CASSQFRTGELFF. The bases read TGTGCCAGCAGCCAATTTCGTACCGGGGAGCTGTTTTTT.